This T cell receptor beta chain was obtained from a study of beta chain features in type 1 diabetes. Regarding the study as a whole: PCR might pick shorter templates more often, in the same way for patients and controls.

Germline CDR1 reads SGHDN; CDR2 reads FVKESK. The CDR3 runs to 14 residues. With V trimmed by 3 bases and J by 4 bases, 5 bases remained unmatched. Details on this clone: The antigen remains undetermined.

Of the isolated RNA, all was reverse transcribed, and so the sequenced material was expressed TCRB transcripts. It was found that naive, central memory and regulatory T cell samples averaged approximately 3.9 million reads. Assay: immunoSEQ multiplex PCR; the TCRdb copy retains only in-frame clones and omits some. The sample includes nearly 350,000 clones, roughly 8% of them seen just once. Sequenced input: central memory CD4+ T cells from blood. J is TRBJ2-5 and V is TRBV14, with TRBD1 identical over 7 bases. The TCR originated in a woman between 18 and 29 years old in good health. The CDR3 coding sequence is TGTGCCAGCAGCCATCGACAGGGCTCAGAGACCCAGTACTTC. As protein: CASSHRQGSETQYF.